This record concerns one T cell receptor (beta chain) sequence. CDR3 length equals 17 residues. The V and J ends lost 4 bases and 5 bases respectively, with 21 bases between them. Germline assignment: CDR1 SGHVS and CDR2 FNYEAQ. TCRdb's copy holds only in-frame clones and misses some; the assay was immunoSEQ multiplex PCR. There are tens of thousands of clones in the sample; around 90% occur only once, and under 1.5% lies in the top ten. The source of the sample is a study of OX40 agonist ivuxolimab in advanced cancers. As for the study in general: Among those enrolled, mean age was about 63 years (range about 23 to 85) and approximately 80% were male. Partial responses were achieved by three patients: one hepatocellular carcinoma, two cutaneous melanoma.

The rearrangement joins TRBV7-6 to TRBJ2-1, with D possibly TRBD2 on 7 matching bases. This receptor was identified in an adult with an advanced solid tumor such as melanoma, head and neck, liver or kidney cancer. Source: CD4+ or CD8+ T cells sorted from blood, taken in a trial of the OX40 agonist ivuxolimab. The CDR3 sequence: CASSSPSGGWGHNEQFF. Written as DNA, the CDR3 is TGTGCCAGCAGCTCCCCCTCGGGAGGCTGGGGGCACAATGAGCAGTTCTTC.